This record concerns one T cell receptor (beta chain) sequence. Study processing details: Nucleated cell counts were estimated from reference gene primer amplification. Method: immunoSEQ multiplex PCR; TCRdb's copy keeps in-frame clones and lacks some. The V and J calls and clone size were taken over from that table, and D and trimming were inferred from the DNA. The sample holds about 250,000 clones, under 95% seen once. This sample is drawn from a study of blood T cell repertoires in COVID-19. This CDR3 comprises 15 residues. Losses at the gene ends were 6 bases for V and 5 bases for J; bases not matched to a gene: 7. Germline loops: CDR1 MNHEY, CDR2 SMNVEV (reference sequence). Recruitment covered over 20 US areas and drew participants whose ages spanned roughly 18 to 95 years. Allocation to cohorts depended on clinical history reported by the participants.

V is TRBV27 and J is TRBJ1-6; 7 bases agree with TRBD1. This receptor was taken from a woman aged 18-35 years who had recovered from COVID-19. The sequenced material came from PBMCs or T cells enriched from blood (not recorded which). The CDR3 DNA reads TGTGCCAGCAGGCCGTCGACAGGGAATAATTCACCCCTCCACTTT. Its protein is CASRPSTGNNSPLHF.